This is a list of T cell receptor beta chains from one sample in a study of cytomegalovirus exposure and HLA in healthy donors. Generated by immunoSEQ multiplex PCR, the TCRdb table keeps only in-frame clones and is missing some. The sample lists almost 200,000 clones, roughly 77% occurring once. The sequencing input was PBMCs. These receptor sequences come from a male donor in good health and CMV-seropositive. The CDR3 runs from the conserved cysteine through the conserved F or W. D genes are given only for firm matches. Size is stated for part of the rows, as once, few or many counts, or as a class when the clone is expanded.

abundance	v_gene	j_gene	d_gene	CDR3nt	CDR3aa
-	TRBV27	TRBJ1-2	TRBD1	TGTGCCAGCAGTACATCAGGGGGCTTCGAGGAGACCTTC	CASSTSGGFEETF
-	TRBV7-8	TRBJ1-2	TRBD1	TGTGCCAGCAGCTTGGGGGGTGGACAGGGAGGCTATGGCTACACCTTC	CASSLGGGQGGYGYTF
-	TRBV7-2	TRBJ2-7	TRBD2	TGTGCCAGCAGCTTAGGTTGGTCGGCTAGCGGCTACGAGCAGTACTTC	CASSLGWSASGYEQYF
-	TRBV5-1	TRBJ1-5	-	TGCGCCAGCAGCTTGGGGGACACGGACAATCAGCCCCAGCATTTT	CASSLGDTDNQPQHF
once	TRBV28	TRBJ2-3	-	TGTGCTGATTCGGCGCGGGACACAGATACGCAGTATTTT	CADSARDTDTQYF
-	TRBV4-3	TRBJ2-1	TRBD2	TGCGCCAGCAGCCAAGATGCGGGACTAGCGGGGGTGAATGAGCAGTTCTTC	CASSQDAGLAGVNEQFF
-	TRBV5-1	TRBJ2-3	-	TGCGCCAGCCTTCCCTGGGTAGGGGCAGATACGCAGTATTTT	CASLPWVGADTQYF
-	TRBV28	TRBJ1-1	TRBD1	TGTGCCAGCAGTGCCGTTAGGGGACAGGATGTGAACACTGAAGCTTTCTTT	CASSAVRGQDVNTEAFF
-	TRBV7-9	TRBJ2-1	TRBD2	TGTGCCAGCAGAGCAAGCGGGAACTACAATGAGCAGTTCTTC	CASRASGNYNEQFF
once	TRBV20-1	TRBJ2-7	-	TGCAGTGCTAGACACTACGAGCAGTACTTC	CSARHYEQYF
-	TRBV6-5	TRBJ2-5	-	TGTGCCAGCAGTTACTCTGCGGGACCAGAAGAGACCCAGTACTTC	CASSYSAGPEETQYF
-	TRBV7-9	TRBJ2-2	-	TGTGCCAGCAGCTTAGATGGCCCCGGGGAGCTGTTTTTT	CASSLDGPGELFF
-	TRBV7-2	TRBJ2-7	-	TGTGCCAGCAGCTTAGCGGACAGCTACGAGCAGTACTTC	CASSLADSYEQYF
once	TRBV19	TRBJ2-1	TRBD1	TGTGCCAGTAGTTCAGGACAGGTAGTCTACAATGAGCAGTTCTTC	CASSSGQVVYNEQFF
-	TRBV27	TRBJ1-3	-	TGTGCCAGCAGTTTTGCGGCAGATAGGAACACCATATATTTT	CASSFAADRNTIYF
-	TRBV7-6	TRBJ1-5	TRBD1	TGTGCCAGCAGCCCCGGAACAGGGGGACCCAATCAGCCCCAGCATTTT	CASSPGTGGPNQPQHF
-	TRBV27	TRBJ2-5	-	TGTGCCAGCAGAAGCCTAGGTCAAGAGACCCAGTACTTC	CASRSLGQETQYF
-	TRBV4-1	TRBJ2-5	TRBD1	TGCGCCAGCAGCCAACAACAGGGGGCGCAGGAGACCCAGTACTTC	CASSQQQGAQETQYF
-	TRBV5-1	TRBJ2-3	TRBD1	TGCGCCAGCAGCAGGACAGGGGTTTCAGATACGCAGTATTTT	CASSRTGVSDTQYF
-	TRBV7-2	TRBJ2-1	-	TGTGCCAGCACCCAAGCGGTTGGGGAGAATGAGCAGTTCTTC	CASTQAVGENEQFF
-	TRBV6-6	TRBJ2-7	-	TGTGCCAGCAGTTATTGGCGGTCCGTGCTGGGGCAGTACTTC	CASSYWRSVLGQYF
few	TRBV27	TRBJ1-2	-	TGTGCCAGCAGTTTCGGTACTACCGGAGACTATGGCTACACCTTC	CASSFGTTGDYGYTF
-	TRBV4-2	TRBJ1-6	-	TGTGCCAGCAGCCAAGTCGGGAGCTCCTATAATTCACCCCTCCACTTT	CASSQVGSSYNSPLHF
-	TRBV7-2	TRBJ2-5	-	TGTGCCAGCAGCTTAGATAGCGGCTGGGAGACCCAGTACTTC	CASSLDSGWETQYF
-	TRBV2	TRBJ1-2	-	TGTGCCAGCAGTGACTCGACGGGAATCTATGGCTACACCTTC	CASSDSTGIYGYTF
few	TRBV5-5	TRBJ1-2	-	TGTGCCAGCAGCTTATTCCGGGTCTCTGGCTACACCTTC	CASSLFRVSGYTF
-	TRBV6-4	TRBJ2-2	TRBD2	TGTGCCAGCAGTGGGACTAGCGGGAGCTTCGGGGAGCTGTTTTTT	CASSGTSGSFGELFF
-	TRBV9	TRBJ2-1	-	TGTGCCAGCAGCGAGACCCTAGCTTCCCCAGCAGGCAATGAGCAGTTCTTC	CASSETLASPAGNEQFF
-	TRBV5-4	TRBJ1-1	-	TGTGCCAGCAGCCCGGGATCGAACACTGAAGCTTTCTTT	CASSPGSNTEAFF